Each of the 21 T cell receptor beta chains below was sequenced from the same sample in a study of cytomegalovirus exposure and HLA in healthy donors. Sequenced by immunoSEQ multiplex PCR; TCRdb stores in-frame clones only, minus some. The sample has 150,000 to 200,000 clones; just under 90% are singletons. The source material was PBMCs. These receptors all stem from a woman aged 25 to 45 in good health and CMV-seronegative.

The V gene is TRBV2, the J gene TRBJ2-6; D is undetermined. This CDR3 is 14 amino acids long. CDR1 is SNHLY and CDR2 is FYNNEI in the germline V gene. V lost 4 bases, J lost 0 bases, and 4 bases lay in between. The CDR3 sequence is CASSVVSGANVLTF. Here the CDR3 DNA reads TGTGCCAGCAGTGTAGTCTCTGGGGCCAACGTCCTGACTTTC.

The chain has TRBV19 and TRBJ1-1; 7 bases map to TRBD1. Trimming at V came to 1 base and at J to 0 bases, leaving 8 bases not matched to a gene. Germline values: CDR1 LNHDA, CDR2 SQIVND (reference sequence). The CDR3 is made up of 17 amino acids. CDR3 protein: CASSIAQNRGMNTEAFF. The CDR3, as DNA: TGTGCCAGTAGTATAGCGCAAAACAGGGGCATGAACACTGAAGCTTTCTTT.

CDR3 nucleotide sequence: TGTGCCAGCAATAAGGGGGGGGGCGTGACTGAAGCTTTCTTT. Its translation: CASNKGGGVTEAFF. The genes are TRBV5-4 and TRBJ1-1, with D perhaps TRBD1 (6 bases). V shed 6 bases and J shed 5 bases, with 17 bases lying between them. The CDR3 covers 14 residues. Germline V gene lookup returns CDR1 SGHNT and CDR2 YYREEE (reference sequence). Full variable domain (rest looked up from reference TRBV5-4 and TRBJ1-1): ETGVTQSPTHLIKTRGQQVTLRCSSQSGHNTVSWYQQALGQGPQFIFQYYREEENGRGNFPPRFSGLQFPNYSSELNVNALELDDSALYLCASNKGGGVTEAFFGQGTRLTVV.

In this sample, this clone turned up a few times. The chain links TRBV2 to TRBJ1-6; 9 bases agree with TRBD1. The length of the CDR3 is 13 residues. V dropped 8 bases and J dropped 10; count of bases not matched to a gene: 6. Germline loops: CDR1 SNHLY, CDR2 FYNNEI. This CDR3 is CASQGTGNSPLHF. The CDR3 nucleotides are TGTGCCAGCCAAGGGACAGGGAACTCACCCCTCCACTTT.

This chain links TRBV29-1 with TRBJ2-2, with D possibly being TRBD1 (5 bases). Germline V gene data show CDR1 as SQVTM and CDR2 as ANQGSEA. The CDR3 consists of 13 residues. The V end lost 0 bases, the J end lost 6 bases, and 8 bases lay between the germline ends. The CDR3 region has the DNA TGCAGCGTTGAAGATCAGACAGCCGGGGAGCTGTTTTTT. Protein sequence: CSVEDQTAGELFF.

The chain has TRBV11-1 and TRBJ2-2; 9 nucleotides agree with TRBD1. The junction had 1 base not matched to a gene; V was cut back by 8 bases and J by 6 bases. From germline, CDR1 is SGHAT and CDR2 FQDESV (reference sequence). CDR3 length: 12 amino acids. CDR3: CASRTGAGELFF. The CDR3 DNA reads as TGTGCCAGCCGGACAGGGGCCGGGGAGCTGTTTTTT. Full variable domain (outside the CDR3, taken from reference TRBV11-1 and TRBJ2-2): EAEVAQSPRYKITEKSQAVAFWCDPISGHATLYWYRQILGQGPELLVQFQDESVVDDSQLPKDRFSAERLKGVDSTLKIQPAELGDSAMYLCASRTGAGELFFGEGSRLTVL.

V usage is TRBV15 and J usage is TRBJ2-5, with a tentative D call TRBD2 (5 bases). The CDR3 covers 15 residues. V was pared by 5 bases and J by 5 bases, with 18 bases between. Germline CDR1 reads LNHNV; CDR2 reads YYDKDF (reference sequence). CDR3 bases: TGTGCCACCAGCGGCCGATCAGGTCGCGGGGAGACCCAGTACTTC. This translates into CATSGRSGRGETQYF.

This chain connects TRBV11-2 to TRBJ1-1; D unclear. Per germline, CDR1 SGHAT and CDR2 FQNNGV. The CDR3 has 14 amino acids. Trimming pared 5 bases from V and 1 base from J, leaving 11 bases between. The CDR3 DNA is TGTGCCAGCAGCACGACTGAACCGAACACTGAAGCTTTCTTT. Residues: CASSTTEPNTEAFF.

This CDR3 reads CASGLGDSYNEQFF. The DNA of the CDR3 is TGTGCTAGTGGTTTGGGGGACAGTTACAATGAGCAGTTCTTC. The chain combines TRBV12-5 with TRBJ2-1; TRBD1 matches at 7 bases. The ends lost 1 base at V and 4 bases at J; junction bases unmatched: 1. Germline CDR1 reads LGHNT; CDR2 reads FRNRAP. The length of the CDR3 is 14 residues.

V usage is TRBV5-1 and J usage is TRBJ2-1; 7 nucleotides align to TRBD1. The CDR3 is 15 amino acids. With V trimmed by 4 bases and J by 0 bases, 4 bases remained unmatched. The germline CDR1 and CDR2 sequences are SGHRS and YFSETQ. The CDR3, as DNA: TGCGCCAGCAGCCTCGGGACAGACTCCTACAATGAGCAGTTCTTC. Its protein product is CASSLGTDSYNEQFF.

The rearrangement links TRBV11-2 to TRBJ1-3, with unresolved D. V lost 1 base, J lost 2 bases, and 15 bases lay in between. The germline V gene encodes CDR1 SGHAT and CDR2 FQNNGV. This CDR3 spans 17 amino acids. The CDR3 DNA sequence: TGTGCCAGCAGCTTAGGAATGAGCCGCGGTACTGGAAACACCATATATTTT. This gives the protein CASSLGMSRGTGNTIYF.

This clone was observed a single time. The chain has TRBV9 and TRBJ2-7; 13 nucleotides match TRBD2. The CDR3 length is 19 residues. CDR1 is SGDLS and CDR2 is YYNGEE in the germline V gene. The V gene end was trimmed by 4 bases and the J gene end by 7 bases; junction bases not matched to a gene: 20. Here the CDR3 DNA reads TGTGCCAGCAGCCCTCACACCGGGACTAGCGGGGCTCCTAGAGGGGAGCAGTACTTC. Encoded protein: CASSPHTGTSGAPRGEQYF.

This clone was seen a few times. The chain employs TRBV5-6 and TRBJ1-6; tentatively, D is TRBD1 (6 bases). The length of the CDR3 is 12 residues. V was trimmed by 3 bases and J by 9 bases, leaving 7 bases between them. CDR1 SGHDT and CDR2 YYEEEE come from the germline V gene. CDR3 residues: CASSYRVSPLHF. The CDR3 DNA is TGTGCCAGCAGCTACAGGGTTTCACCCCTCCACTTT.

In nucleotides, the CDR3 is TGTGCCAGCTCACCTCTTCTTTACAATGAGCAGTTCTTC. Translating gives CASSPLLYNEQFF. The chain couples TRBV18 to TRBJ2-1; D is ambiguous. With 3 bases removed from V and 4 bases from J, the gap between germline ends came to 7 bases. CDR1 and CDR2 (germline): KGHSH, LQKENI. The CDR3 sequence is 13 residues long. Using reference TRBV18 and TRBJ2-1 for the parts outside the CDR3, the full variable domain is NAGVMQNPRHLVRRRGQEARLRCSPMKGHSHVYWYRQLPEEGLKFMVYLQKENIIDESGMPKERFSAEFPKEGPSILRIQQVVRGDSAAYFCASSPLLYNEQFFGPGTRLTVL.

The genes are TRBV5-1 and TRBJ1-3; D is ambiguous. Trimming removed 2 bases at V and 6 bases at J, with 9 bases between. There are 13 residues in the CDR3. CDR1 is SGHRS and CDR2 is YFSETQ in the germline V gene. The CDR3 nucleotides are TGCGCCAGCAGCTTTGGCAGTTCAAACACCATATATTTT. This encodes CASSFGSSNTIYF.

For the CDR3, the DNA is TGTGCCAGCAGGCCCCTTGGGGGCGACTATGGCTACACCTTC. Translating it yields CASRPLGGDYGYTF. V is TRBV6-5 and J is TRBJ1-2; a weak D match, TRBD1 (6 bases). The CDR3 is made up of 14 amino acids. Germline V CDR1 and CDR2: MNHEY, SVGAGI. V shed 6 bases and J shed 3 bases, with 14 bases lying between them.

V is TRBV29-1 and J is TRBJ2-7; weak D call: TRBD1 (6 bases). Germline CDR1 is SQVTM and CDR2 is ANQGSEA. The germline V and J ends were trimmed by 0 bases and 3 bases, with 15 bases remaining between them. CDR3 length: 15 amino acids. The CDR3 nucleotides read TGCAGCGTTGAAGATCGGGCAGGGGAATACTACGAGCAGTACTTC. It yields the protein CSVEDRAGEYYEQYF.

The chain uses TRBV5-1 and TRBJ2-1, with 10 bases aligning to TRBD2. J gave up 2 bases and V 4 bases, and 3 bases lay outside the gene matches. Germline CDR1 and CDR2: SGHRS and YFSETQ. This CDR3 has 15 residues. CDR3 nucleotides: TGCGCCAGCAGCCGTAGCGGGGGGCCCTACAATGAGCAGTTCTTC. This gives the protein CASSRSGGPYNEQFF.

V and J are TRBV14 and TRBJ2-7; D is unresolved. Germline lookup yields CDR1 SGHDN and CDR2 FVKESK. This CDR3 region has 12 residues. The V end lost 1 base, the J end lost 7 bases, and 8 bases lay between the germline ends. The CDR3 here is CASSQGPGEQYF. CDR3 coding DNA: TGTGCCAGCAGCCAAGGCCCCGGGGAGCAGTACTTC.

The chain employs TRBV27 and TRBJ1-4; 10 bases match TRBD1. The ends lost 5 bases at V and 5 bases at J; junction bases unmatched: 14. This CDR3 is built from 18 residues. CDR1 is MNHEY and CDR2 is SMNVEV in the germline V gene (reference sequence). The CDR3: CASSNLWDRGKTNEKLFF. The CDR3 nucleotides are TGTGCCAGCAGTAACCTCTGGGACAGGGGCAAGACGAATGAAAAACTGTTTTTT.

The chain recombines TRBV27 with TRBJ1-5; 7 bases are shared with TRBD1. This CDR3 spans 15 amino acids. V trimming: 5 bases; J trimming: 0 bases; junction bases outside the gene matches: 4. CDR1 is MNHEY and CDR2 is SMNVEV in the germline V gene (reference sequence). CDR3 loop: CASSEQGNSNQPQHF. Here the CDR3 DNA reads TGTGCCAGCAGTGAACAGGGGAATAGCAATCAGCCCCAGCATTTT.